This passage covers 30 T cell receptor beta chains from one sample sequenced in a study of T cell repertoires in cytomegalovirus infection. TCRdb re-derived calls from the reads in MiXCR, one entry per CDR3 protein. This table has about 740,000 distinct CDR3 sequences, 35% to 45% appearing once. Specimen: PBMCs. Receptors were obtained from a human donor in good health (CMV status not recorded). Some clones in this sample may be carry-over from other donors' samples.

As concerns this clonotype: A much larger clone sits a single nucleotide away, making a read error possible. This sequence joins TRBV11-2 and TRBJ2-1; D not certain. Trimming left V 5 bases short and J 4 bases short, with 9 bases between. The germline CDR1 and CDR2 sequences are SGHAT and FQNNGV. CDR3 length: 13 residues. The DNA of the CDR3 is TGTGCCAGCAGCCGGAGTCAATACAATGAGCAGTTCTTC. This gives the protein CASSRSQYNEQFF.

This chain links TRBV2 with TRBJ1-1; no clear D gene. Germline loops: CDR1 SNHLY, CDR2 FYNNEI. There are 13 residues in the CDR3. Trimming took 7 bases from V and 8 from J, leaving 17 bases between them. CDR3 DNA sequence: TGTGCCAGCAAAATCCCGCCAGGCCTCGAAGCTTTCTTT. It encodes CASKIPPGLEAFF.

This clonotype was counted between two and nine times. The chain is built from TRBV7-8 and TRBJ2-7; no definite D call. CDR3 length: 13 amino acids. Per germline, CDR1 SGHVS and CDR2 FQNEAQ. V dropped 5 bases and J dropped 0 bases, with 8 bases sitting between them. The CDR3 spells CASSHRVSYEQYF. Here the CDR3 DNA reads TGTGCCAGCAGCCATCGGGTCTCCTACGAGCAGTACTTC.

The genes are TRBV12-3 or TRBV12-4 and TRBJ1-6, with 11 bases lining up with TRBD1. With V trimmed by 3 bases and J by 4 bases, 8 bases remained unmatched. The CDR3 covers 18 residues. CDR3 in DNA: TGTGCCAGCAGTTTTATAGGGACAGGGGGACCTTATAATTCACCCCTCCACTTT. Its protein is CASSFIGTGGPYNSPLHF.

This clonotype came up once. Here the CDR3 reads CASSQTTGNHEQYF. The CDR3 DNA reads TGTGCCAGCAGCCAAACCACAGGGAACCACGAGCAGTACTTC. The V and J genes are TRBV14 and TRBJ2-7, with D possibly matching TRBD1 (6 bases). The CDR3 runs to 14 residues. Germline CDR1 reads SGHDN; CDR2 reads FVKESK. The V end lost 2 bases, the J end lost 5 bases, and 13 bases lay between the germline ends.

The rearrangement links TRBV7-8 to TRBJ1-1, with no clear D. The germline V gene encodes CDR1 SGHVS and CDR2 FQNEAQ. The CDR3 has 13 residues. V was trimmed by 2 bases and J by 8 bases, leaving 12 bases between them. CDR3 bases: TGTGCCAGCAGCTTATCCCCAGGAGGGGAAGCTTTCTTT. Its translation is CASSLSPGGEAFF.

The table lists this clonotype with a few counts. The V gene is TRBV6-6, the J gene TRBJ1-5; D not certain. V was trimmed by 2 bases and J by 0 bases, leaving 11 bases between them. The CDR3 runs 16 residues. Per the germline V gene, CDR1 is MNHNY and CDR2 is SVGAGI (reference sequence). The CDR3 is CASSYRPKDSNQPQHF. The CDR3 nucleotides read TGTGCCAGCAGTTACCGTCCGAAGGATAGCAATCAGCCCCAGCATTTT.

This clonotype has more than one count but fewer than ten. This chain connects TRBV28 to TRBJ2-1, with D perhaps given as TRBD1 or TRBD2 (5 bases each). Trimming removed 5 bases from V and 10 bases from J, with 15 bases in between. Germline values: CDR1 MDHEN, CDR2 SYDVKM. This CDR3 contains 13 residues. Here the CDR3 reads CASSPPGTPEQFF. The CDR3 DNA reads TGTGCCAGCAGTCCGCCCGGGACCCCCGAGCAGTTCTTC.

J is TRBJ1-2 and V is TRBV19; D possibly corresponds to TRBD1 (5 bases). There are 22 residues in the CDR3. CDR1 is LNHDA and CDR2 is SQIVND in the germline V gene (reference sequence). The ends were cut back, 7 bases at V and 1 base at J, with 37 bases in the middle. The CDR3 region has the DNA TGTGCCAGTAAAGTCATATGGTTCTGGAATAGTTCCACAAAGACAGTTAACTATGGCTACACCTTC. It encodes CASKVIWFWNSSTKTVNYGYTF. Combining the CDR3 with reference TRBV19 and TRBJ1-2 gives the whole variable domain DGGITQSPKYLFRKEGQNVTLSCEQNLNHDAMYWYRQDPGQGLRLIYYSQIVNDFQKGDIAEGYSVSREKKESFPLTVTSAQKNPTAFYLCASKVIWFWNSSTKTVNYGYTFGSGTRLTVV.

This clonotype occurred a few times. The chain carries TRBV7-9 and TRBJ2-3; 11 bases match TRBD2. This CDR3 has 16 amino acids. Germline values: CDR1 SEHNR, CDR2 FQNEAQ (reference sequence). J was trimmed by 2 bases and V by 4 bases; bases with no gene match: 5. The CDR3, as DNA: TGTGCCAGCAGCTCGACTAGCGGGGCGCCCACAGATACGCAGTATTTT. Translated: CASSSTSGAPTDTQYF.

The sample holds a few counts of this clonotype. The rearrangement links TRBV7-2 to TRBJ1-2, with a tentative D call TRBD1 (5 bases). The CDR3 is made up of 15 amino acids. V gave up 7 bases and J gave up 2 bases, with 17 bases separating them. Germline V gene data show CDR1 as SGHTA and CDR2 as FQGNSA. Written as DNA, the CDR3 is TGTGCCAGCACCAACGGGCAGGGCGGAAACTATGGCTACACCTTC. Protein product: CASTNGQGGNYGYTF.

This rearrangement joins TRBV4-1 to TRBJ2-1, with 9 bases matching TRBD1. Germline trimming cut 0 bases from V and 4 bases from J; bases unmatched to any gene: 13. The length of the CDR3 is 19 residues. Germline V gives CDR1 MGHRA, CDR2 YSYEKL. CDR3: CASSQDYGLGTGRYNEQFF. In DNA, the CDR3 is TGCGCCAGCAGCCAAGATTATGGTCTAGGGACAGGGCGTTACAATGAGCAGTTCTTC.

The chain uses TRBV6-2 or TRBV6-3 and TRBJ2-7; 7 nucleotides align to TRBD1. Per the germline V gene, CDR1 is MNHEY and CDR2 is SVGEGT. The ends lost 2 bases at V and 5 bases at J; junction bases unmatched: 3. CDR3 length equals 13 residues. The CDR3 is CASSYATGNEQYF. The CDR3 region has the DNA TGTGCCAGCAGTTACGCGACAGGGAACGAGCAGTACTTC.

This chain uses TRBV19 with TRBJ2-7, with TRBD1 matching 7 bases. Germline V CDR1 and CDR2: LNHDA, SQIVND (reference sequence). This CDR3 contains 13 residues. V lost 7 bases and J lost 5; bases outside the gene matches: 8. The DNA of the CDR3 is TGTGCCAGTAAGAGGGGGCAGGGTAACGAGCAGTACTTC. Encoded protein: CASKRGQGNEQYF.

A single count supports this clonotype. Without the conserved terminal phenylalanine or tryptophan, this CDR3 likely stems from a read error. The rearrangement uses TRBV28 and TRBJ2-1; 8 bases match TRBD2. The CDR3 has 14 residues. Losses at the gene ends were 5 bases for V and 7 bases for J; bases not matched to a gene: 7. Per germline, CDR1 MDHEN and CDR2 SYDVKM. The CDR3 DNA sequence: TGTGCCAGCAGTGGACTAGCCGGGAAGAATGAGCAGTTCTTA. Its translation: CASSGLAGKNEQFL.

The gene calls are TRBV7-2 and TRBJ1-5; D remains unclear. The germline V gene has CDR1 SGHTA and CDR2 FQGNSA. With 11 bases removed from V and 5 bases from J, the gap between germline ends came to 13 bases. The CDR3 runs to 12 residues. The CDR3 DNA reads TGTGCCCTCAGCGGGCTCGATCAGCCCCAGCATTTT. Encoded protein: CALSGLDQPQHF.

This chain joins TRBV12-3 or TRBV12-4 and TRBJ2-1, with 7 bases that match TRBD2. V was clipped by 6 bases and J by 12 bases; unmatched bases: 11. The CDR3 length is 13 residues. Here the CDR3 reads CASRFGAGLGQFF. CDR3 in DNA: TGTGCCAGCAGGTTCGGAGCGGGGCTCGGGCAGTTCTTC.

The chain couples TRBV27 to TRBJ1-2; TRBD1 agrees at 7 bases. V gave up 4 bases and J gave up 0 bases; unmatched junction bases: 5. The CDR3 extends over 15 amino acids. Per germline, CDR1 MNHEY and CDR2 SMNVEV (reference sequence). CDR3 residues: CASSWGTESNYGYTF. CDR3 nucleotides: TGTGCCAGCAGTTGGGGGACAGAATCTAACTATGGCTACACCTTC.

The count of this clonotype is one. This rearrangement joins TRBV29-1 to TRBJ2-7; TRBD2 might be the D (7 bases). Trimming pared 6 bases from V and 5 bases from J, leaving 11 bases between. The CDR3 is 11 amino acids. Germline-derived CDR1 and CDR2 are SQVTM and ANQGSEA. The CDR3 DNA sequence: TGCAGCGTCCGGGGGGCGGACGAGCAGTACTTC. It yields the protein CSVRGADEQYF.

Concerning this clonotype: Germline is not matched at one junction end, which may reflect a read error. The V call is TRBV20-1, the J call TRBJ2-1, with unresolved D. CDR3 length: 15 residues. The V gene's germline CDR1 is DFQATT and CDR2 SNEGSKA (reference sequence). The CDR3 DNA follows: TGCATTGCTAGAGATGTGGGGTCCCACTACAATGAGCAGTTCTTC. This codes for CIARDVGSHYNEQFF.

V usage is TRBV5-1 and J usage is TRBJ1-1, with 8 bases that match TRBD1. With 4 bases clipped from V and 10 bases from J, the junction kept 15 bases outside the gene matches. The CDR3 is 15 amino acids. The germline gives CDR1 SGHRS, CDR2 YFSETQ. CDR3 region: CASSETMDRVRVAFF. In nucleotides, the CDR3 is TGCGCCAGCAGCGAAACCATGGACAGGGTGCGAGTAGCTTTCTTT.

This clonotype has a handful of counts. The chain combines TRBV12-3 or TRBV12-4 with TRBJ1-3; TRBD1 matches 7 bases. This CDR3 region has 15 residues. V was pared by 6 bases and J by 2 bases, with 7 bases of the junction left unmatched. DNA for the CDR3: TGTGCCAGCAGCCTCCGGGACAGTGCTGGAAACACCATATATTTT. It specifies CASSLRDSAGNTIYF.

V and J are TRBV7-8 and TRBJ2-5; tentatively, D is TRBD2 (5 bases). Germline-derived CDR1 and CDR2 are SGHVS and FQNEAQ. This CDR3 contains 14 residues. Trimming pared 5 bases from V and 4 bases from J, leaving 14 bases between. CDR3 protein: CASSPRVAGETQYF. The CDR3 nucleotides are TGTGCCAGCAGCCCGCGTGTGGCGGGAGAGACCCAGTACTTC.

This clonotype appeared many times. CDR3 nucleotides: TGTGCCAGCAGGCGGACAGGGGTCACAGATACGCAGTATTTT. This translates into CASRRTGVTDTQYF. V is TRBV12-3 or TRBV12-4 and J is TRBJ2-3; the match to TRBD1 covers 9 bases. After removal of 6 bases from V and 2 bases from J, the junction contained 3 bases not matched to a gene. This CDR3 comprises 14 residues.

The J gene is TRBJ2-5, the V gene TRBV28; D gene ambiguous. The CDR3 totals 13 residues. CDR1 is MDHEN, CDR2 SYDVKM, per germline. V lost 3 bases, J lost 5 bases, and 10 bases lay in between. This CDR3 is CASSFDSQETQYF. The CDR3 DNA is TGTGCCAGCAGTTTTGACTCACAGGAGACCCAGTACTTC. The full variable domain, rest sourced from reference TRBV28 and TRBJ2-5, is DVKVTQSSRYLVKRTGEKVFLECVQDMDHENMFWYRQDPGLGLRLIYFSYDVKMKEKGDIPEGYSVSREKKERFSLILESASTNQTSMYLCASSFDSQETQYFGPGTRLLVL.

CDR3: CSARPPEGLAGELNIQYF. The DNA of the CDR3 is TGCAGTGCTAGACCCCCCGAGGGACTAGCGGGAGAGTTGAACATTCAGTACTTC. V is TRBV20-1 and J is TRBJ2-4; TRBD2 aligns across 14 bases. The V gene's germline CDR1 is DFQATT and CDR2 SNEGSKA (reference sequence). The CDR3 runs 18 residues. V shed 2 bases and J 7 bases; nucleotides not matched to a gene: 13.

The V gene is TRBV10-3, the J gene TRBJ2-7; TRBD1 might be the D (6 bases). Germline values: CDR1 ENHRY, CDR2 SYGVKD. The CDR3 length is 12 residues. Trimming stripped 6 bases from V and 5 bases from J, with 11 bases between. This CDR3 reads CAISRGSNEQYF. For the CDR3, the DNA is TGTGCCATCAGCAGGGGCTCTAACGAGCAGTACTTC.

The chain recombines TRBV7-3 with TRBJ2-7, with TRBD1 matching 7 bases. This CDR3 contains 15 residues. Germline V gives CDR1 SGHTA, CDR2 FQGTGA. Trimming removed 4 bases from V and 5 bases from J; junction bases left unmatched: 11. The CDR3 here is CASSYDPTGSNEQYF. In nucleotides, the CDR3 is TGTGCCAGCAGCTATGACCCGACAGGGAGCAACGAGCAGTACTTC.

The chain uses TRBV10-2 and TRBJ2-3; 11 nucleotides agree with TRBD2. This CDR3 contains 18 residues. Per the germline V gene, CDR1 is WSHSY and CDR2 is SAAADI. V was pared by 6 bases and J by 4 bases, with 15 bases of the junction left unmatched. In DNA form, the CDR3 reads TGCGCCAGCAGGGCCCTCAGATTAGCGGGGGGGCTGGCAGATACGCAGTATTTT. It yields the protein CASRALRLAGGLADTQYF.

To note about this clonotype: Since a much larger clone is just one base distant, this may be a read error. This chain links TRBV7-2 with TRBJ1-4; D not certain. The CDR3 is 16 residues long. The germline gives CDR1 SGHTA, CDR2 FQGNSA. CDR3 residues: CASSPWGNELGEKLIF. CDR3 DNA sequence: TGTGCCAGCAGCCCGTGGGGTAACGAATTGGGTGAAAAACTGATTTTT.